The rows below give T cell receptor beta chains drawn from one sample of a study of blood T cell repertoires in COVID-19. The assay was immunoSEQ multiplex PCR, and TCRdb's table has in-frame clones only and misses some. This sample carries about 70,000 clones, approximately 89% of them seen once, and the ten largest clones take about an eighth. Sequences were obtained from peripheral blood. The receptor set was obtained from a woman in her sixties or seventies with acute or convalescent COVID-19. Each CDR3 is given with its conserved first and last residue. D genes are given only for firm matches. Not all rows give a size; the values are once, few, many and, for expanded clones, a class.

NA	TRBD2	TRBV19	TRBJ2-7	CASSSPSGGAEEQYF	TGTGCCAGTAGTTCCCCTAGCGGGGGGGCAGAGGAGCAGTACTTC
NA	TRBD1	TRBV11-2	TRBJ1-2	CASSIGQGANYGYTF	TGTGCCAGCAGCATTGGACAGGGAGCTAACTATGGCTACACCTTC
NA	NA	TRBV28	TRBJ1-1	CASSLADSRGAEAFF	TGTGCCAGCAGTTTAGCGGACAGTCGAGGGGCTGAAGCTTTCTTT
NA	TRBD2	TRBV7-2	TRBJ2-7	CASSLEASGVNEQYF	TGTGCCAGCAGCTTAGAGGCTAGCGGGGTGAACGAGCAGTACTTC
NA	NA	TRBV19	TRBJ2-5	CASSTGRQETQYF	TGTGCCAGTAGCACCGGGAGACAAGAGACCCAGTACTTC
NA	NA	TRBV6-2/TRBV6-3	TRBJ1-6	CASSIDEWSPLHF	TGTGCCAGCAGTATTGATGAGTGGTCACCCCTCCACTTT
NA	TRBD2	TRBV6-6	TRBJ2-5	CASQTSGGAETQYF	TGTGCCAGCCAGACTAGCGGGGGGGCAGAGACCCAGTACTTC
NA	NA	TRBV29-1	TRBJ1-5	CSVSGYGQPQHF	TGCAGCGTCTCAGGGTACGGTCAGCCCCAGCATTTT
NA	NA	TRBV7-2	TRBJ2-7	CASSQGLRAGSEQYF	TGTGCCAGCAGCCAGGGTCTCCGGGCCGGCTCCGAGCAGTACTTC
few	TRBD1	TRBV12-3/TRBV12-4	TRBJ1-5	CASKGTGNQPQHF	TGTGCCAGCAAAGGGACAGGGAATCAGCCCCAGCATTTT
once	TRBD1	TRBV6-6	TRBJ1-2	CASIDRGASYGYTF	TGTGCCAGCATAGACAGGGGGGCCTCGTATGGCTACACCTTC
NA	NA	TRBV5-4	TRBJ2-1	CASSGRSSVSSYNEQFF	TGTGCCAGCAGCGGACGATCTAGCGTGAGCTCCTACAATGAGCAGTTCTTC
once	NA	TRBV7-3	TRBJ2-1	CASSRGNEQFF	TGTGCCAGCAGCCGGGGGAATGAGCAGTTCTTC
NA	TRBD1	TRBV28	TRBJ1-3	CASSSALRDRGNTIYF	TGTGCCAGCAGTAGCGCCCTACGGGACAGGGGAAACACCATATATTTT
NA	NA	TRBV27	TRBJ2-7	CASSLRETYEQYF	TGTGCCAGCAGTCTCCGGGAGACCTACGAGCAGTACTTC
NA	NA	TRBV20-1	TRBJ2-3	CSASDAEGTDTQYF	TGCAGTGCTAGTGATGCGGAGGGCACAGATACGCAGTATTTT
NA	TRBD1	TRBV27	TRBJ1-6	CASTRQGGESPLHF	TGTGCCAGCACCCGACAGGGGGGGGAATCACCCCTCCACTTT
NA	TRBD1	TRBV5-4	TRBJ1-2	CASSLRQGGLGFGGYTF	TGTGCCAGCAGCTTGAGACAGGGAGGTCTTGGATTTGGGGGCTACACCTTC
few	TRBD2	TRBV2	TRBJ2-7	CASRRAGDLSYEQYF	TGTGCCAGCAGACGAGCGGGGGATCTCTCCTACGAGCAGTACTTC
few	NA	TRBV9	TRBJ1-1	CASSRTEGANTEAFF	TGTGCCAGCAGCCGCACGGAGGGCGCGAACACTGAAGCTTTCTTT
NA	NA	TRBV5-5	TRBJ2-1	CASSFHPQAEYEQFF	TGTGCCAGCAGCTTTCATCCGCAGGCCGAGTATGAGCAGTTCTTC
NA	TRBD1	TRBV5-1	TRBJ2-5	CASSLSQGVQETQYF	TGCGCCAGCAGCTTATCACAGGGGGTCCAAGAGACCCAGTACTTC
NA	TRBD1	TRBV18	TRBJ1-3	CASSRRQGAGNTIYF	TGTGCCAGCTCACGAAGACAGGGTGCTGGAAACACCATATATTTT
NA	NA	TRBV5-4	TRBJ2-2	CASSLASRRTGELFF	TGTGCCAGCAGCTTGGCGTCCCGTCGGACCGGGGAGCTGTTTTTT